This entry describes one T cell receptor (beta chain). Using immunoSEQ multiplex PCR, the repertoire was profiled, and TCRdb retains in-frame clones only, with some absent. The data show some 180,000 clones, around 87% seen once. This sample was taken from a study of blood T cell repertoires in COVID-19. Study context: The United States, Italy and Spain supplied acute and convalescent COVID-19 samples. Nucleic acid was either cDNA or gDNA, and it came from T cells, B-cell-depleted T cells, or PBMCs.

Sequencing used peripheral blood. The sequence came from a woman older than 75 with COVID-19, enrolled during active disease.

The CDR3 spells CASSPKTGIRGTEAFF. For the CDR3, the DNA is TGTGCCAGCTCACCCAAGACAGGGATCAGGGGAACTGAAGCTTTCTTT. The chain joins TRBV18 to TRBJ1-1, with 7 bases fitting TRBD1. The trim removed 3 bases at V and 5 bases at J, leaving 12 bases unmatched. The CDR3 contains 16 residues. Germline CDR1 KGHSH, CDR2 LQKENI.